The following is a T cell receptor beta chain sequence with its context. This record comes from a study of blood T cell repertoires in COVID-19. In the study overall: The samples span acute and convalescent COVID-19 from the United States, Italy and Spain.

Source study methods: Estimation of nucleated cell counts relied on the amplification of reference gene primers. The assay was immunoSEQ multiplex PCR, and TCRdb's table has in-frame clones only and misses some. The V and J calls and clone size are taken from that table; D and trimming were inferred from the DNA. The sample shows about 180,000 clones, approximately 83% of them seen only once. Followed longitudinally, the Seattle patients had been enrolled during active infection. Looked up from germline, CDR1 is SGHTA and CDR2 is FQGNSA. V lost 6 bases, J lost 1 base, and 5 bases stayed unmatched. The CDR3 runs to 15 residues.

The genes are TRBV7-2 and TRBJ1-2; TRBD1 agrees at 10 bases. The sample was peripheral blood. This clonotype originated in a woman aged 40 to 50 with COVID-19, enrolled during active disease. The DNA for the CDR3 is TGTGCCAGCAGACCGGGACAGGGGCGTAACTATGGCTACACCTTC. Translating gives CASRPGQGRNYGYTF.